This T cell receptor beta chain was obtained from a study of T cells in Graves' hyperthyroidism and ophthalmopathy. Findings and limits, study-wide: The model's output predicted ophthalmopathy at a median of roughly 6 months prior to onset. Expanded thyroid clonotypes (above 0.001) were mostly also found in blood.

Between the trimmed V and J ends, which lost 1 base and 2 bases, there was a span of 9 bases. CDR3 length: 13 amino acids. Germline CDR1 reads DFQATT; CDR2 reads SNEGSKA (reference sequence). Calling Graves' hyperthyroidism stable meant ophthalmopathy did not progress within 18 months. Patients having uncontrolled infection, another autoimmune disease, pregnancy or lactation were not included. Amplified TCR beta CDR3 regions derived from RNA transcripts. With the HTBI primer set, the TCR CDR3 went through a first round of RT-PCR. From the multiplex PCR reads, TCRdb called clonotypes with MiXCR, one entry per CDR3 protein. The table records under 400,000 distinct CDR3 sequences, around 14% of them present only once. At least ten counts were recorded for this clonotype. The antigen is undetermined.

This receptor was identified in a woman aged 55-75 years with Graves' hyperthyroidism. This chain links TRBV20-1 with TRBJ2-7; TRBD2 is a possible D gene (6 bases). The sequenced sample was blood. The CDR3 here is CSARVGGTYEQYF. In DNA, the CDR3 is TGCAGTGCTAGAGTCGGGGGAACCTACGAGCAGTACTTC.